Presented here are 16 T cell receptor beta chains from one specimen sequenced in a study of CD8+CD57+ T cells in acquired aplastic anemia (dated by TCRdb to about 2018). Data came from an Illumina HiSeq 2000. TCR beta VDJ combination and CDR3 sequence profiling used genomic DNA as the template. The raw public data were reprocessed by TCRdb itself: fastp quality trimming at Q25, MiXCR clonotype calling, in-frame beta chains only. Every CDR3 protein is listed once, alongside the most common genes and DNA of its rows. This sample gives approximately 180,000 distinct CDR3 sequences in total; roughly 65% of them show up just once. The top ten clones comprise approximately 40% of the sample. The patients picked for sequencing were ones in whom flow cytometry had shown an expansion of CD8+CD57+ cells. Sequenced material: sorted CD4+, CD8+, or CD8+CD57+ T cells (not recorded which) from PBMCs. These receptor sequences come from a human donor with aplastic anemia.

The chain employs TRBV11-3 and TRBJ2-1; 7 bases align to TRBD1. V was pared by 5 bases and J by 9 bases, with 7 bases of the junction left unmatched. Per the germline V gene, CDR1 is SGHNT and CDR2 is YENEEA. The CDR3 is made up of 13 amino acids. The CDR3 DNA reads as TGTGCCAGCAGCCTCACCCCAGGGGGTGAGCAGTTCTTC. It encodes CASSLTPGGEQFF.

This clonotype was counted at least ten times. CDR3 loop: CASSLSLREQGTGELFF. DNA of the CDR3: TGCGCCAGCAGCCTGTCCCTCCGTGAACAGGGGACCGGGGAGCTGTTTTTT. The V gene is TRBV4-1, the J gene TRBJ2-2, with 7 bases identical to TRBD1. Germline CDR1 reads MGHRA; CDR2 reads YSYEKL. The trim removed 4 bases at V and 5 bases at J, leaving 13 bases unmatched. CDR3 length equals 17 residues.

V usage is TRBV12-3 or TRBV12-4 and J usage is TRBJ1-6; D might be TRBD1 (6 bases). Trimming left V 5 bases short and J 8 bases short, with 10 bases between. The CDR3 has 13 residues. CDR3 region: CASSQSGDSPLHF. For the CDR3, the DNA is TGTGCCAGCAGTCAGTCAGGGGATTCACCCCTCCACTTT.

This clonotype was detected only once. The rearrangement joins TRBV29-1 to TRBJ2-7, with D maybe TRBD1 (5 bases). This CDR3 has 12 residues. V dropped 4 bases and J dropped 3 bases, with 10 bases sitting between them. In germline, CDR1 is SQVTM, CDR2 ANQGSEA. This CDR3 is CSVGTLGYEQYF. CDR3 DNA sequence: TGCAGCGTTGGGACATTGGGCTACGAGCAGTACTTC.

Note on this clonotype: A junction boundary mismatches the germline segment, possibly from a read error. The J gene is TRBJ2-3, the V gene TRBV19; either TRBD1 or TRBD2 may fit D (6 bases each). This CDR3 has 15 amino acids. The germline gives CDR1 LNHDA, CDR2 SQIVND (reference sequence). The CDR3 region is CASGIEGGGTDTQYF. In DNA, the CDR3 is TGTGCCAGTGGTATAGAGGGGGGAGGCACTGATACGCAGTATTTT.

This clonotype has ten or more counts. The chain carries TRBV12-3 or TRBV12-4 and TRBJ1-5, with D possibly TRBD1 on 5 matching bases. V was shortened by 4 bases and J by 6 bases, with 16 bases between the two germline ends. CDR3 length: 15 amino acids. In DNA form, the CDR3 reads TGTGCCAGCAGTTCCTTCAGGGAGAATGGTCAGCCCCAGCATTTT. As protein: CASSSFRENGQPQHF.

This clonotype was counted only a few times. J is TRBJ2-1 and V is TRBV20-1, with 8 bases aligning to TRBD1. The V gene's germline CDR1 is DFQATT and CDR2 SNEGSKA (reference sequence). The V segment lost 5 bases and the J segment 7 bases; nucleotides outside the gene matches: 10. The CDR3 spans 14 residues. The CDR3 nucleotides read TGCAGTGCTGATCGGACAGGGCGTGAAAATGAGCAGTTCTTC. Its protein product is CSADRTGRENEQFF.

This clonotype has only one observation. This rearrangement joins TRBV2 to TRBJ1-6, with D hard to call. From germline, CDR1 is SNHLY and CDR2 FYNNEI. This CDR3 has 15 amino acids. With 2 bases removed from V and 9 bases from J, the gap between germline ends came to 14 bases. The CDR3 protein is CASSEMGFQGSPLHF. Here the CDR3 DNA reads TGTGCCAGCAGTGAAATGGGGTTCCAAGGTTCACCCCTCCACTTT.

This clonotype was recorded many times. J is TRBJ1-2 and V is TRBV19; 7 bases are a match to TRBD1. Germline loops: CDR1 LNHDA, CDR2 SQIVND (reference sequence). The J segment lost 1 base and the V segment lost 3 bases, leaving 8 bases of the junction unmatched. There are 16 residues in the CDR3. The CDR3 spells CASSIWTGSFNYGYTF. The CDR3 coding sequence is TGTGCCAGTAGTATTTGGACAGGATCCTTTAACTATGGCTACACCTTC.

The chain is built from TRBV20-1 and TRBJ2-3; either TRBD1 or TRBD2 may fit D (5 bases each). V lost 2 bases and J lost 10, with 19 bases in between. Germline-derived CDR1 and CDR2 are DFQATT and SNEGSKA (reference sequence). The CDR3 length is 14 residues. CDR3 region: CSARLQGDQGAQYF. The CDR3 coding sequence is TGCAGTGCTAGACTCCAGGGAGACCAAGGGGCGCAGTATTTT.

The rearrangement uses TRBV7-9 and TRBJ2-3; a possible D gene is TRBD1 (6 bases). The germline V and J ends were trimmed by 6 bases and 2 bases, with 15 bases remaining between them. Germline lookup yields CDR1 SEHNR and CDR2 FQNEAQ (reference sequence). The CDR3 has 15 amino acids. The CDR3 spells CASRDGGGYTDTQYF. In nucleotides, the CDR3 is TGTGCCAGCAGAGATGGGGGCGGGTACACAGATACGCAGTATTTT.

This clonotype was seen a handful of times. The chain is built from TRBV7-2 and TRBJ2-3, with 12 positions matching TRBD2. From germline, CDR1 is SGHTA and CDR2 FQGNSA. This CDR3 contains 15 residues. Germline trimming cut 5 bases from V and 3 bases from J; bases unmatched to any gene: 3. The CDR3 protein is CASSIGLAGTDTQYF. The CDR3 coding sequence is TGTGCCAGCAGCATAGGACTAGCGGGAACAGATACGCAGTATTTT.

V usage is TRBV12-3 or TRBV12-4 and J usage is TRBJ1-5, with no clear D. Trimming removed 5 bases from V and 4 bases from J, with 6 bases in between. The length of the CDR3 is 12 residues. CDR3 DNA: TGTGCCAGCAGTCCCCCTAATCAGCCCCAGCATTTT. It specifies CASSPPNQPQHF.

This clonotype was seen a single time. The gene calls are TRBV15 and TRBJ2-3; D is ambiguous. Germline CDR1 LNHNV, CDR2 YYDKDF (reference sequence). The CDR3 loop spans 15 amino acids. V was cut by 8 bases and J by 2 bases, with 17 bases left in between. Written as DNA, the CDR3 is TGTGCCACCGCTAAGGAGCGCGGTGCCACAGATACGCAGTATTTT. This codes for CATAKERGATDTQYF.

CDR3 nucleotide sequence: TGCGCCAGCAGCTTGAGGGCTAGCGGGAGCCTTAATTCATACAATGAGCAGTTCTTC. It yields the protein CASSLRASGSLNSYNEQFF. V usage is TRBV5-1 and J usage is TRBJ2-1, with 10 bases aligning to TRBD2. CDR3 size: 19 residues. Per germline, CDR1 SGHRS and CDR2 YFSETQ. The junction had 14 bases not matched to a gene; V was cut back by 1 base and J by 4 bases.

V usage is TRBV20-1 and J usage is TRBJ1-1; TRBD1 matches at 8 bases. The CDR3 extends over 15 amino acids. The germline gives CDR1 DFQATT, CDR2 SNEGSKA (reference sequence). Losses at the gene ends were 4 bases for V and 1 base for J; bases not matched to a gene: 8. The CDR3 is CSATTTGTGNTEAFF. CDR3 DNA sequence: TGCAGTGCTACGACTACCGGGACAGGGAACACTGAAGCTTTCTTT.